The 22 T cell receptor beta chains given below trace back to one sample, sequenced in a study of blood T cells in healthy people across ages. A second PCR, run for about 7 to 11 cycles, used a sample-barcoded 5' primer plus a J-beta primer mix. MiXCR was run by TCRdb on the 5' RACE reads, yielding one entry per CDR3 protein. The sample contains approximately 2,000,000 distinct CDR3 sequences, about 39% of which appear only once. Sequenced: blood. Source of these receptors: a human donor in good health.

The chain combines TRBV7-2 with TRBJ2-1; 10 nucleotides line up with TRBD2. The CDR3 is 18 amino acids. V shed 1 base and J 4 bases; nucleotides not matched to a gene: 10. CDR1 is SGHTA, CDR2 FQGNSA, per germline. CDR3 sequence (DNA): TGTGCCAGCAGCTTAGAAAGGAGCGGGGGGGCCTTTTACAATGAGCAGTTCTTC. Residues: CASSLERSGGAFYNEQFF.

In its sample, this clonotype was seen many times. The rearrangement uses TRBV7-2 and TRBJ2-7; D is perhaps TRBD2 (7 bases). The CDR3 has 17 residues. V lost 1 base and J lost 3, with 19 bases in between. From germline, CDR1 is SGHTA and CDR2 FQGNSA. The CDR3 DNA reads TGTGCCAGCAGCTTAGTCATGTGGGGGGGCAGTAACTACGAGCAGTACTTC. Translation: CASSLVMWGGSNYEQYF.

This chain connects TRBV19 to TRBJ2-5; D remains ambiguous. The last part of the DNA fits TRBJ2-7 better; the J call may be wrong. This CDR3 spans 18 amino acids. CDR1 LNHDA and CDR2 SQIVND come from the germline V gene (reference sequence). CDR3 in DNA: TGTGCCAGTAGTATAGATAGAAACAACCCTACCCACGCCTACGAGCAGTACTTC. Its protein product is CASSIDRNNPTHAYEQYF.

This clonotype has a handful of counts. The chain carries TRBV10-3 and TRBJ2-3, with 13 bases fitting TRBD2. The length of the CDR3 is 15 residues. Germline loops: CDR1 ENHRY, CDR2 SYGVKD. V lost 8 bases to trimming and J lost 2 bases; unmatched junction nucleotides: 4. The CDR3 bases are TGTGCCATCCAGACTAGCGGGGGGACCACAGATACGCAGTATTTT. Encoded protein: CAIQTSGGTTDTQYF.

The CDR3 nucleotides read TGTGCCAGCAGTTTCGTCGGAGGGACAGGGGGCTTCAGGGAGACCCAGTACTTC. Amino acid sequence: CASSFVGGTGGFRETQYF. This chain joins TRBV27 and TRBJ2-7, with 12 bases identical to TRBD1. The J call may not be correct, given that the DNA end is closer to TRBJ2-5. Per the germline V gene, CDR1 is MNHEY and CDR2 is SMNVEV (reference sequence). This CDR3 spans 18 amino acids.

The V call is TRBV4-2, the J call TRBJ2-1, with 7 bases identical to TRBD2. This CDR3 spans 14 amino acids. CDR1 is LGHNA and CDR2 is YNFKEQ in the germline V gene. After removal of 4 bases from V and 10 bases from J, the junction contained 10 bases not matched to a gene. CDR3 amino acids: CASSRGAGRGEQFF. CDR3 bases: TGTGCCAGCAGCCGCGGAGCGGGACGGGGCGAGCAGTTCTTC.

This clonotype came up a few times. This chain joins TRBV10-3 and TRBJ2-2; no definite D call. V was trimmed by 3 bases and J by 1 base, leaving 6 bases between them. CDR3 size: 14 residues. Germline CDR1 reads ENHRY; CDR2 reads SYGVKD. CDR3 amino acids: CAISESGNTGELFF. DNA for the CDR3: TGTGCCATCAGTGAATCCGGGAACACCGGGGAGCTGTTTTTT.

This clonotype came up a few times. The J gene is TRBJ1-4, the V gene TRBV5-1, with TRBD1 identical over 10 bases. Germline CDR1 reads SGHRS; CDR2 reads YFSETQ. The CDR3 is made up of 15 amino acids. V lost 4 bases to trimming and J lost 8 bases; unmatched junction nucleotides: 8. The CDR3 is CASSQGTGDGEKLFF. CDR3 DNA: TGCGCCAGCAGCCAAGGGACAGGGGACGGGGAAAAACTGTTTTTT.

J is TRBJ1-1 and V is TRBV5-5; D is possibly TRBD1 (5 bases). CDR1 SGHKS and CDR2 YYEKEE come from the germline V gene (reference sequence). The CDR3 has 15 amino acids. V lost 0 bases, J lost 1 base, and 10 bases lay in between. This CDR3 is CASSLAGTENTEAFF. The CDR3 DNA reads TGTGCCAGCAGCTTGGCCGGGACGGAGAACACTGAAGCTTTCTTT.

The V call is TRBV5-1, the J call TRBJ1-1, with D possibly being TRBD1 (5 bases). There are 13 residues in the CDR3. Germline CDR1 is SGHRS and CDR2 is YFSETQ. Trimming removed 0 bases at V and 7 bases at J, with 10 bases between. This chain's CDR3 is CASSLAGGNEAFF. DNA for the CDR3: TGCGCCAGCAGCTTGGCCGGGGGGAATGAAGCTTTCTTT.

This clonotype has at least ten counts. For the CDR3, the DNA is TGTGCCAGCAGTTTGGGGGGTGGGTACTACGAGCAGTACTTC. This translates into CASSLGGGYYEQYF. This chain connects TRBV12-3 or TRBV12-4 to TRBJ2-7; perhaps TRBD2 as D (6 bases). Trimming removed 3 bases at V and 3 bases at J, with 12 bases between. The CDR3 has 14 amino acids.

The genes are TRBV6-2 or TRBV6-3 and TRBJ2-5; 10 nucleotides line up with TRBD2. This CDR3 has 17 residues. Trimming took 6 bases from V and 1 from J; bases not matched to a gene: 11. Germline CDR1 MNHEY, CDR2 SVGEGT. CDR3 coding DNA: TGTGCCAGCAGCCGCCCCATAGCGGGGGGTCTCCAAGAGACCCAGTACTTC. Residues: CASSRPIAGGLQETQYF.

This chain connects TRBV27 to TRBJ2-5, with D possibly being TRBD1 or TRBD2 (5 bases each). The J call is uncertain, as TRBJ2-7 better fits the DNA end. The germline V gene has CDR1 MNHEY and CDR2 SMNVEV (reference sequence). The CDR3 extends over 14 amino acids. In nucleotides, the CDR3 is TGTGCCAGCAGTTTATCAGTGGGGGCCTACGAGCAGTACTTC. Encoded protein: CASSLSVGAYEQYF.

The V call is TRBV5-1, the J call TRBJ2-1, with 12 bases fitting TRBD1. Germline V gene lookup returns CDR1 SGHRS and CDR2 YFSETQ. The CDR3 sequence is 15 residues long. The ends lost 0 bases at V and 10 bases at J; junction bases unmatched: 5. CDR3 residues: CASSLEGTGGREQFF. CDR3 nucleotide sequence: TGCGCCAGCAGCTTGGAGGGGACAGGGGGCCGGGAGCAGTTCTTC.

There are a few counts of this clonotype. The chain combines TRBV29-1 with TRBJ2-7; possible D gene TRBD1, 7 bases. This CDR3 is built from 14 residues. Germline lookup yields CDR1 SQVTM and CDR2 ANQGSEA. The V end was cut by 6 bases, the J end by 4 bases, with 19 bases between. CDR3 sequence reads: CSVRASRDRYEQYF. The CDR3 DNA reads TGCAGCGTACGGGCGTCGCGGGACAGATACGAGCAGTACTTC.

This clonotype has only a few counts. This chain links TRBV29-1 with TRBJ2-3; possibly TRBD1 for D (6 bases). The CDR3 has 14 amino acids. Germline CDR1 and CDR2: SQVTM and ANQGSEA. Trimming cost V 1 base and J 3 bases, with 11 bases left between them. The CDR3 nucleotides read TGCAGCGTTGAAGGAGGGGGATGGACAGATACGCAGTATTTT. It translates to CSVEGGGWTDTQYF.

The rearrangement links TRBV4-2 to TRBJ2-7; D possibly corresponds to TRBD1 (6 bases). Trimming pared 0 bases from V and 4 bases from J, leaving 13 bases between. From germline, CDR1 is LGHNA and CDR2 YNFKEQ. CDR3 length equals 15 residues. CDR3 nucleotide sequence: TGTGCCAGCAGCCAAGATCATGGGGGCCTATACGAGCAGTACTTC. This translates into CASSQDHGGLYEQYF.

This chain's CDR3 is CSVDPGKMNTEAFF. DNA for the CDR3: TGCAGCGTTGATCCGGGGAAAATGAACACTGAAGCTTTCTTT. The chain is built from TRBV29-1 and TRBJ1-1, with no clear D. Germline V CDR1 and CDR2: SQVTM, ANQGSEA. This CDR3 comprises 14 residues. V lost 3 bases, J lost 0 bases, and 11 bases lay in between.

About this clonotype itself: At one end the junction does not follow the germline gene, possibly because of a read error. The genes are TRBV3-1 and TRBJ2-7; D ambiguous. This CDR3 comprises 15 residues. CDR1 LGHDT and CDR2 YNNKEL come from the germline V gene (reference sequence). CDR3 loop: CASSQDLGASSEQYF. DNA for the CDR3: TGTGCCAGCAGCCAAGATCTGGGCGCATCCTCCGAGCAGTACTTC.

This clonotype was observed a few times. V usage is TRBV3-1 and J usage is TRBJ1-5; no clear D gene. V lost 0 bases and J lost 3, with 9 bases in between. The CDR3 length is 15 residues. CDR1 and CDR2 from the germline V gene are LGHDT and YNNKEL (reference sequence). The CDR3 region has the DNA TGTGCCAGCAGCCAAGATCTTCGGAACAATCAGCCCCAGCATTTT. Protein sequence: CASSQDLRNNQPQHF.

The chain uses TRBV6-2 or TRBV6-3 and TRBJ2-3; D not certain. Trimming pared 2 bases from V and 6 bases from J, leaving 9 bases between. The CDR3 is 13 residues long. Germline CDR1 is MNHEY and CDR2 is SVGEGT. The DNA of the CDR3 is TGTGCCAGCAGTTACCAGTTCGGGGATACGCAGTATTTT. It codes for CASSYQFGDTQYF.

This clonotype was seen once. The J gene is TRBJ2-7, the V gene TRBV19; a weak D match, TRBD1 (5 bases). V shed 1 base and J shed 1 base, with 20 bases lying between them. The V gene's germline CDR1 is LNHDA and CDR2 SQIVND (reference sequence). CDR3 length: 18 residues. CDR3 DNA sequence: TGTGCCAGTAGTATAGCCTACGGACACCTCATAGGATCCTACGAGCAGTACTTC. The encoded protein is CASSIAYGHLIGSYEQYF.